This TCR beta chain was documented in a study of shared clonotypes between healthy human individuals. Germline values: CDR1 LNHDA, CDR2 SQIVND (reference sequence). CDR3 length equals 17 residues. The trim removed 6 bases at V and 8 bases at J, leaving 13 bases unmatched. General study results and limits: Only blood was sampled, and tissue TCR repertoires likely differ from blood ones. A generally larger estimated richness was seen in naive subsets than in memory subsets.

Concerning this clone: Its specificity is not known.

In the authors' workflow: For the immunoSEQ data, sequences were junction-only without quality scores, so filtering differed. TCRdb's table, derived via immunoSEQ multiplex PCR, lists solely in-frame clones and lacks some. Clone size and the V and J calls come from that table; the DNA yielded D and trimming. The sample carries a few million clones, approximately 92% recorded once. In the CD4+ fraction, cells were divided into CD45RA+ naive and CD45RA-negative memory subsets. Sample: naive CD4+ T cells sorted from blood. Indicated subset: CD45RA+ positively selected. This receptor was obtained from a man younger than 30 in good health. This chain uses TRBV19 with TRBJ2-6; the match to TRBD1 covers 10 bases. CDR3 in DNA: TGTGCCAGTAGGGCCCCTTCCGGGACAGGGGTGACCAACGTCCTGACTTTC. This translates into CASRAPSGTGVTNVLTF. Filled out from reference TRBV19 and TRBJ2-6, the complete variable domain reads DGGITQSPKYLFRKEGQNVTLSCEQNLNHDAMYWYRQDPGQGLRLIYYSQIVNDFQKGDIAEGYSVSREKKESFPLTVTSAQKNPTAFYLCASRAPSGTGVTNVLTFGAGSRLTVL.